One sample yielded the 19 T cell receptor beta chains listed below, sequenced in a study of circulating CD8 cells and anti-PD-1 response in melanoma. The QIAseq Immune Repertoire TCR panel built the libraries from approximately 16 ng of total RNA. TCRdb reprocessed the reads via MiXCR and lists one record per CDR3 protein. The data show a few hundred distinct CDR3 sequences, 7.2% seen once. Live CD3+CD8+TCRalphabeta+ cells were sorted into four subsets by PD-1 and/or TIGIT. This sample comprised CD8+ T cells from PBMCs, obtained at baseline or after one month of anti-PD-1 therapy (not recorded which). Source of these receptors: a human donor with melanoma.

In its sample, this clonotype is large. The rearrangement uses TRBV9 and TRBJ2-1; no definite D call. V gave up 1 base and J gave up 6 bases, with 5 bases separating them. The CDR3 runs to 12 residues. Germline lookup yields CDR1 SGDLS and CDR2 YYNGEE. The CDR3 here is CASSVNANEQFF. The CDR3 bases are TGTGCCAGCAGCGTAAATGCCAATGAGCAGTTCTTC. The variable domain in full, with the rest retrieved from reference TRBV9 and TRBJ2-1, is DSGVTQTPKHLITATGQRVTLRCSPRSGDLSVYWYQQSLDQGLQFLIQYYNGEERAKGNILERFSAQQFPDLHSELNLSSLELGDSALYFCASSVNANEQFFGPGTRLTVL.

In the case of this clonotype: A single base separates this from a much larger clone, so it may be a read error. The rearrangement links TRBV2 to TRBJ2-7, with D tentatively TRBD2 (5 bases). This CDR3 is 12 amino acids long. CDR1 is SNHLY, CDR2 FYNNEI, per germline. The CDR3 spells CARGNLAFERYF. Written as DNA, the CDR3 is TGTGCCAGGGGGAACCTAGCTTTCGAGCGGTACTTC.

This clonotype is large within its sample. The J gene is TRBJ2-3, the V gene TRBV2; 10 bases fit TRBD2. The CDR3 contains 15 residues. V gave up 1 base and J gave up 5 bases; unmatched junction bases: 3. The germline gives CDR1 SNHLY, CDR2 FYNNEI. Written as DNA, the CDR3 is TGTGCCAGCAGTGAAGGCACTAGCGGGGTAGATACGCAGTATTTT. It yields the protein CASSEGTSGVDTQYF.

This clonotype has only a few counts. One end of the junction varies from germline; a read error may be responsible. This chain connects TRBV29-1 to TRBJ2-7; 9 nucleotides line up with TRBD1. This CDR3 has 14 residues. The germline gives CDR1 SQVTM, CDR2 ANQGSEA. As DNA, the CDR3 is TGCAGCGTTGAAGATGCGCCGACAGGGGGAGAGCAGTGCTTC. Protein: CSVEDAPTGGEQCF.

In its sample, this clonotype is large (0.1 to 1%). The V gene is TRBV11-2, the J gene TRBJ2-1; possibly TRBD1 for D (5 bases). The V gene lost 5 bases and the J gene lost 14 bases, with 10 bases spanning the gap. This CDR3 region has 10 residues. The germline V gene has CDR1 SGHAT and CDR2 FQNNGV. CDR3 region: CASSPLGEFF. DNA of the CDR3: TGTGCCAGCAGCCCGCTAGGGGAGTTCTTC. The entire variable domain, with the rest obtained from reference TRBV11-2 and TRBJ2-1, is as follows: EAGVAQSPRYKIIEKRQSVAFWCNPISGHATLYWYQQILGQGPKLLIQFQNNGVVDDSQLPKDRFSAERLKGVDSTLKIQPAKLEDSAVYLCASSPLGEFFGPGTRLTVL.

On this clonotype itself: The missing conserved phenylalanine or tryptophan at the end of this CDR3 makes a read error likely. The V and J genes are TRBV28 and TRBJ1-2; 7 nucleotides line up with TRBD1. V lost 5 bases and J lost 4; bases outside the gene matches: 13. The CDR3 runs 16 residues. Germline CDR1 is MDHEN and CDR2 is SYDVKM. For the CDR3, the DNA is TGTGCCAGCAGTCCGAGTAAGACAGGGTACGGCTATGGCTACACCTCC. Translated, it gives CASSPSKTGYGYGYTS.

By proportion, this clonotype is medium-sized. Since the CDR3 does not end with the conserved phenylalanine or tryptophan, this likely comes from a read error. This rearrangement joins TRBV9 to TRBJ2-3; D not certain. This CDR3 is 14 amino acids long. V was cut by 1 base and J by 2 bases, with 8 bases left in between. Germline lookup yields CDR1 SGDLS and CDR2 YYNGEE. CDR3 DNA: TGTGCCAGCAGCGTAAATACAGCCACAGATACGCAGTATCTT. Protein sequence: CASSVNTATDTQYL.

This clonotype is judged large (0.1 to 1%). The CDR3 DNA sequence: TGTGCCAGCAGTTTACAGGGACAGGGGGCCGTTTACGAGCAGTACTTC. Translating gives CASSLQGQGAVYEQYF. J is TRBJ2-7 and V is TRBV27; 12 bases map to TRBD1. Germline V gene sequence: CDR1 MNHEY, CDR2 SMNVEV (reference sequence). V lost 2 bases to trimming and J lost 4 bases; unmatched junction nucleotides: 6. The CDR3 is made up of 16 amino acids.

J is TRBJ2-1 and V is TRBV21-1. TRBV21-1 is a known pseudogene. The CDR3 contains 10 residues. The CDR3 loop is CASRNNEQFF. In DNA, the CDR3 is TGTGCCAGCCGGAACAATGAGCAGTTCTTC.

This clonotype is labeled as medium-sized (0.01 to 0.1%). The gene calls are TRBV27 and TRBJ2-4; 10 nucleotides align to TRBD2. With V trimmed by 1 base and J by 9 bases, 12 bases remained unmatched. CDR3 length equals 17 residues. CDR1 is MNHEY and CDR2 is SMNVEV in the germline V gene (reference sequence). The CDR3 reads CASSLFPGTSELSIQYF. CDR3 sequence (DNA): TGTGCCAGCAGTTTATTTCCCGGGACTAGCGAGTTGAGCATTCAGTACTTC.

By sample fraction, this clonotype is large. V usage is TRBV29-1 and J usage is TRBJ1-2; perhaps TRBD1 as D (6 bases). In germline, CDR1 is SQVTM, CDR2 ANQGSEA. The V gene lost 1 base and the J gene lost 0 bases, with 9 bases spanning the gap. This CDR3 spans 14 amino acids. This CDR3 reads CSVEGTVTNYGYTF. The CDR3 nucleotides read TGCAGCGTTGAAGGGACAGTAACTAACTATGGCTACACCTTC.

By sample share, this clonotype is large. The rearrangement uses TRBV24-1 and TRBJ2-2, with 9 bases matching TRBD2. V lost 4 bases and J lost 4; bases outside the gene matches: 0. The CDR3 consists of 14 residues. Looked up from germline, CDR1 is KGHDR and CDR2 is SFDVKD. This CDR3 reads CATSELAGTGELFF. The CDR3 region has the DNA TGTGCCACCAGTGAACTAGCGGGCACCGGGGAGCTGTTTTTT.

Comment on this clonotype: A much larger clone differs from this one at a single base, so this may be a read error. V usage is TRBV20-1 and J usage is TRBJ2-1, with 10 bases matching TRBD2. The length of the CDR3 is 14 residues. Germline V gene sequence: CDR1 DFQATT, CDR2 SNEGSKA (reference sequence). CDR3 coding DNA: TGCAATGCTAGCCTAGCGGGAGCTTACAATGAGCAGTTCTTC. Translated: CNASLAGAYNEQFF.

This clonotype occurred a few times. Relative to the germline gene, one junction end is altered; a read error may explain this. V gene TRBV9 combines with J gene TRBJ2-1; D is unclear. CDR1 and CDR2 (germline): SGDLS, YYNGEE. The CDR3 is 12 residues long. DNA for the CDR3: TGTGCCAGCAGCGTAAATGCCTATGAGCAGCTCTTC. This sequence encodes CASSVNAYEQLF.

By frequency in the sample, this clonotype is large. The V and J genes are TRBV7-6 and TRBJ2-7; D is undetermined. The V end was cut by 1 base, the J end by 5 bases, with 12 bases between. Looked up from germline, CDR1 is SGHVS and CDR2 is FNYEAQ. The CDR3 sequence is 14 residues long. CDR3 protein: CASSLDGSSNEQYF. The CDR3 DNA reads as TGTGCCAGCAGCTTAGATGGATCGTCGAACGAGCAGTACTTC.

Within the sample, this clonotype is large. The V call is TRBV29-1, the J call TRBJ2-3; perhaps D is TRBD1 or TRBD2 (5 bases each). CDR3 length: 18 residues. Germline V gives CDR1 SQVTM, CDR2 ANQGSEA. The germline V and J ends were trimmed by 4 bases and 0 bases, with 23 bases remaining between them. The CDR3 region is CSVGLRSGHRISTDTQYF. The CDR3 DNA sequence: TGCAGCGTTGGACTAAGGAGCGGCCACAGGATTAGCACAGATACGCAGTATTTT.

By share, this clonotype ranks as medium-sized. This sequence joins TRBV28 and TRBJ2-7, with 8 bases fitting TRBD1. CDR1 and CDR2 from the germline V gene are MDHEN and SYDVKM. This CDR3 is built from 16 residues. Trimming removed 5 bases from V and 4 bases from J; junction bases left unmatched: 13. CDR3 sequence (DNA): TGTGCCAGCAGTCCTACCCGGACAGGGCCTACGTACGAGCAGTACTTC. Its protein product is CASSPTRTGPTYEQYF. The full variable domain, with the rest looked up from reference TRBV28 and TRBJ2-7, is DVKVTQSSRYLVKRTGEKVFLECVQDMDHENMFWYRQDPGLGLRLIYFSYDVKMKEKGDIPEGYSVSREKKERFSLILESASTNQTSMYLCASSPTRTGPTYEQYFGPGTRLTVT.

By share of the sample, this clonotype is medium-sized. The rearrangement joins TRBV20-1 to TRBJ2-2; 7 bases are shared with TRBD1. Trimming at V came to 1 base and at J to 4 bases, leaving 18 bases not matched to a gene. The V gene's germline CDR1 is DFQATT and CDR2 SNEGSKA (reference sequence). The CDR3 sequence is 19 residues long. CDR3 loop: CSARAYAESRQGSTGELFF. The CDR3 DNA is TGCAGTGCTAGAGCTTATGCCGAATCAAGACAGGGTAGCACCGGGGAGCTGTTTTTT.

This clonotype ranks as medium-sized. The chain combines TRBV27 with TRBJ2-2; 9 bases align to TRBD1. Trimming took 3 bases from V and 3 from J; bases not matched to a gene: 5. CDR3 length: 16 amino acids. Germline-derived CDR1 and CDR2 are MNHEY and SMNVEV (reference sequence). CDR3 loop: CASSFRTGEYTGELFF. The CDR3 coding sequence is TGTGCCAGCAGTTTTCGGACAGGGGAATACACCGGGGAGCTGTTTTTT.